What follows are 27 T cell receptor beta chains derived from one specimen sequenced in a study of OX40 agonist ivuxolimab in advanced cancers. Libraries were constructed by the immunoSEQ multiplex PCR assay. TCRdb took this table from immuneACCESS and kept in-frame rearrangements with V and J called. Such tables lack part of the clones; where checked against another copy, unresolved V genes explain under half of the gap, and the rest is unexplained. The sample data list roughly 18,000 clones, and approximately 80% of these were observed just once. The top ten constitute roughly 13% of the sample. Here the sequenced sample was CD4+ or CD8+ T cells sorted from blood, taken in a trial of the OX40 agonist ivuxolimab. The receptors stem from an adult with an advanced solid tumor such as melanoma, head and neck, liver or kidney cancer.

The rearrangement uses TRBV28 and TRBJ2-3, with D possibly being TRBD1 (6 bases). This CDR3 comprises 14 residues. V was clipped by 5 bases and J by 6 bases, with 15 bases between them. Germline-derived CDR1 and CDR2 are MDHEN and SYDVKM. Here the CDR3 reads CASSTFQGKDTQYF. The CDR3, as DNA: TGTGCCAGCAGTACTTTCCAGGGGAAGGATACGCAGTATTTT.

This clone has just a few counts. The V and J genes are TRBV14 and TRBJ2-1; 9 nucleotides match TRBD2. This CDR3 has 16 amino acids. Germline CDR1 SGHDN, CDR2 FVKESK. The trim removed 1 base at V and 8 bases at J, leaving 9 bases unmatched. The CDR3 coding sequence is TGTGCCAGCAGCCAAGCGGTTCCGGGACTAGCTCATGAGCAGTTCTTC. Its protein product is CASSQAVPGLAHEQFF.

The V call is TRBV10-3, the J call TRBJ1-1, with 7 bases lining up with TRBD1. V was pared by 6 bases and J by 1 base, with 5 bases of the junction left unmatched. Germline V CDR1 and CDR2: ENHRY, SYGVKD. CDR3 length equals 14 residues. This CDR3 is CAIRGQAQNTEAFF. For the CDR3, the DNA is TGTGCCATCAGAGGACAGGCCCAGAACACTGAAGCTTTCTTT.

The chain links TRBV5-1 to TRBJ1-2; possible D gene TRBD1, 6 bases. V dropped 5 bases and J dropped 2 bases, with 10 bases sitting between them. The germline gives CDR1 SGHRS, CDR2 YFSETQ. The CDR3 runs to 13 residues. The CDR3 nucleotides read TGCGCCAGCAGAGGTACAGGGAACTATGGCTACACCTTC. The encoded protein is CASRGTGNYGYTF.

The rearrangement joins TRBV7-2 to TRBJ2-3; D is perhaps TRBD2 (7 bases). This CDR3 has 15 amino acids. CDR1 and CDR2 from the germline V gene are SGHTA and FQGNSA. V was clipped by 2 bases and J by 4 bases, with 13 bases between them. The CDR3 loop reads CASSLRGGAPDTQYF. Here the CDR3 DNA reads TGTGCCAGCAGCTTAAGGGGGGGGGCCCCAGATACGCAGTATTTT.

The J gene is TRBJ2-5, the V gene TRBV9; 8 bases are shared with TRBD1. Losses at the gene ends were 2 bases for V and 1 base for J; bases not matched to a gene: 13. CDR3 size: 18 residues. Germline-derived CDR1 and CDR2 are SGDLS and YYNGEE. The CDR3 bases are TGTGCCAGCAGCGTTACAGGGGGGATTTACCAACGCCAAGAGACCCAGTACTTC. Translating gives CASSVTGGIYQRQETQYF. The full variable domain, completed using reference TRBV9 and TRBJ2-5, is DSGVTQTPKHLITATGQRVTLRCSPRSGDLSVYWYQQSLDQGLQFLIQYYNGEERAKGNILERFSAQQFPDLHSELNLSSLELGDSALYFCASSVTGGIYQRQETQYFGPGTRLLVL.

This rearrangement joins TRBV28 to TRBJ2-5; D not resolved. Germline V gene sequence: CDR1 MDHEN, CDR2 SYDVKM. The CDR3 covers 12 residues. Between the trimmed V and J ends, which lost 5 bases and 5 bases, there was a span of 9 bases. Here the CDR3 reads CASSVLGETQYF. The CDR3 DNA follows: TGTGCCAGCAGTGTTCTGGGCGAGACCCAGTACTTC.

This chain connects TRBV19 to TRBJ2-3; unclear D gene. V was trimmed by 0 bases and J by 9 bases, leaving 10 bases between them. Germline CDR1 is LNHDA and CDR2 is SQIVND (reference sequence). This CDR3 is 13 amino acids long. CDR3 protein: CASSIELSPTQYF. DNA for the CDR3: TGTGCCAGTAGTATAGAGCTTTCCCCGACGCAGTATTTT.

By share, this clone ranks as medium-sized (0.01 to 0.1%). The chain is built from TRBV18 and TRBJ1-3; tentative D call: TRBD1 (5 bases). CDR1 KGHSH and CDR2 LQKENI come from the germline V gene. Trimming left V 3 bases short and J 2 bases short, with 11 bases between. The CDR3 runs to 15 residues. The CDR3 nucleotides are TGTGCCAGCTCACCGGGGGGTGGCACTGGAAACACCATATATTTT. Residues: CASSPGGGTGNTIYF.

V and J are TRBV6-1 and TRBJ1-1, with D perhaps TRBD1 (5 bases). This CDR3 is 15 amino acids long. V lost 7 bases and J 0 bases, leaving 15 bases between the germline ends. CDR1 is MNHNS and CDR2 is SASEGT in the germline V gene. CDR3 region: CASKTGGWVNTEAFF. The CDR3 DNA reads TGTGCCAGCAAAACAGGTGGCTGGGTGAACACTGAAGCTTTCTTT.

The chain joins TRBV27 to TRBJ2-2; a weak D match, TRBD1 (5 bases). The CDR3 extends over 15 amino acids. Trimming shortened V by 5 bases and J by 1 base, and 11 bases separated the two germline ends. Germline CDR1 reads MNHEY; CDR2 reads SMNVEV (reference sequence). CDR3 bases: TGTGCCAGCAGTCCGATCGGACAGAACACCGGGGAGCTGTTTTTT. As protein: CASSPIGQNTGELFF.

The gene calls are TRBV6-1 and TRBJ2-7; 7 bases line up with TRBD1. The CDR3 is 14 residues long. In germline, CDR1 is MNHNS, CDR2 SASEGT. V trimming: 5 bases; J trimming: 5 bases; junction bases outside the gene matches: 9. CDR3 DNA: TGTGCCAGCAGTCCCCAGACAGGGTACGACGAGCAGTACTTC. This sequence encodes CASSPQTGYDEQYF.

In DNA, the CDR3 is TGTGCCAGCTCACCACAGCCAGGGATGAACACTGAAGCTTTCTTT. This codes for CASSPQPGMNTEAFF. The chain employs TRBV18 and TRBJ1-1; a possible D gene is TRBD1 (5 bases). The CDR3 contains 15 residues. Between the trimmed V and J ends, which lost 1 base and 0 bases, there was a span of 9 bases. The germline CDR1 and CDR2 sequences are KGHSH and LQKENI.

The rearrangement links TRBV5-4 to TRBJ2-1; D may be TRBD2 (6 bases). Trimming removed 0 bases at V and 4 bases at J, with 8 bases between. Germline V lookup: CDR1 SGHNT, CDR2 YYREEE (reference sequence). The CDR3 is made up of 14 amino acids. CDR3 protein: CASSLEAGYNEQFF. The DNA for the CDR3 is TGTGCCAGCAGCTTGGAGGCGGGATACAATGAGCAGTTCTTC.

The chain employs TRBV7-2 and TRBJ1-3; a weak D match, TRBD1 (5 bases). Germline-derived CDR1 and CDR2 are SGHTA and FQGNSA. Trimming left V 4 bases short and J 0 bases short, with 7 bases between. This CDR3 region has 14 residues. DNA of the CDR3: TGTGCCAGCAGCTATGGGGGCTCTGGAAACACCATATATTTT. It translates to CASSYGGSGNTIYF.

This clone was seen only a few times. The chain uses TRBV7-2 and TRBJ2-7, with D tentatively TRBD1 or TRBD2 (6 bases each). From germline, CDR1 is SGHTA and CDR2 FQGNSA. CDR3 length: 15 residues. V was cut by 0 bases and J by 2 bases, with 11 bases left in between. CDR3 amino acids: CASSLAGGPPYEQYF. CDR3 in DNA: TGTGCCAGCAGCTTAGCGGGGGGCCCTCCCTACGAGCAGTACTTC. The full variable domain, its missing parts supplied by reference TRBV7-2 and TRBJ2-7, is GAGVSQSPSNKVTEKGKDVELRCDPISGHTALYWYRQSLGQGLEFLIYFQGNSAPDKSGLPSDRFSAERTGGSVSTLTIQRTQQEDSAVYLCASSLAGGPPYEQYFGPGTRLTVT.

The chain combines TRBV13 with TRBJ2-3; 13 nucleotides agree with TRBD2. The CDR3 runs 20 residues. Germline loops: CDR1 PRHDT, CDR2 FYEKMQ (reference sequence). With V trimmed by 4 bases and J by 4 bases, 17 bases remained unmatched. The CDR3: CASSSYWTSGGRLVADTQYF. The CDR3 nucleotides read TGTGCCAGCAGCTCATATTGGACTAGCGGGGGTCGCTTAGTGGCAGATACGCAGTATTTT. Full variable domain (rest looked up from reference TRBV13 and TRBJ2-3): AAGVIQSPRHLIKEKRETATLKCYPIPRHDTVYWYQQGPGQDPQFLISFYEKMQSDKGSIPDRFSAQQFSDYHSELNMSSLELGDSALYFCASSSYWTSGGRLVADTQYFGPGTRLTVL.

V and J are TRBV18 and TRBJ2-1; 7 bases align to TRBD2. This CDR3 is 16 amino acids long. Germline-derived CDR1 and CDR2 are KGHSH and LQKENI. V trimming: 5 bases; J trimming: 0 bases; junction bases outside the gene matches: 7. The CDR3 protein is CASSATTGGSYNEQFF. CDR3 nucleotide sequence: TGTGCCAGCTCAGCCACTACGGGGGGCTCCTACAATGAGCAGTTCTTC.

The rearrangement joins TRBV7-8 to TRBJ1-3; 7 bases match TRBD1. After removal of 5 bases from V and 0 bases from J, the junction contained 10 bases not matched to a gene. The CDR3 is made up of 17 amino acids. Germline CDR1 reads SGHVS; CDR2 reads FQNEAQ. The CDR3 nucleotides read TGTGCCAGCAGCATTACAGGGGTGCCGAGCTCTGGAAACACCATATATTTT. It yields the protein CASSITGVPSSGNTIYF. The complete variable domain, with remaining parts taken from reference TRBV7-8 and TRBJ1-3, reads GAGVSQSPRYKVAKRGQDVALRCDPISGHVSLFWYQQALGQGPEFLTYFQNEAQLDKSGLPSDRFFAERPEGSVSTLKIQRTQQEDSAVYLCASSITGVPSSGNTIYFGEGSWLTVV.

V gene TRBV4-3 combines with J gene TRBJ2-2, with 9 positions matching TRBD1. CDR1 and CDR2 (germline): LGHNA, YSLEER. CDR3 length equals 15 residues. The V gene end was trimmed by 5 bases and the J gene end by 4 bases; junction bases not matched to a gene: 5. The CDR3 bases are TGCGCCAGCAGCAAACAGGGGGCGGGCACCGGGGAGCTGTTTTTT. Translating it yields CASSKQGAGTGELFF.

By sample share, this clone is large. The rearrangement links TRBV18 to TRBJ2-7; a possible D gene is TRBD2 (5 bases). Trimming removed 0 bases at V and 7 bases at J, with 10 bases between. The CDR3 extends over 13 amino acids. Germline values: CDR1 KGHSH, CDR2 LQKENI. CDR3 residues: CASSPPGSGEQYF. CDR3 DNA: TGTGCCAGCTCACCACCTGGGTCGGGGGAGCAGTACTTC. The whole variable domain, remainder taken from reference TRBV18 and TRBJ2-7, is NAGVMQNPRHLVRRRGQEARLRCSPMKGHSHVYWYRQLPEEGLKFMVYLQKENIIDESGMPKERFSAEFPKEGPSILRIQQVVRGDSAAYFCASSPPGSGEQYFGPGTRLTVT.

The CDR3 loop is CASSGVAGVQAGELFF. The CDR3 nucleotides read TGTGCCAGCAGTGGCGTTGCGGGAGTGCAGGCCGGGGAGCTGTTTTTT. The chain uses TRBV6-1 and TRBJ2-2, with TRBD2 matching over 7 bases. The CDR3 is 16 residues long. With 4 bases clipped from V and 6 bases from J, the junction kept 11 bases outside the gene matches. The germline gives CDR1 MNHNS, CDR2 SASEGT.

A single count supports this clone. The chain employs TRBV9 and TRBJ2-3; a possible D gene is TRBD2 (6 bases). The CDR3 covers 16 residues. V lost 0 bases and J 3 bases, leaving 14 bases between the germline ends. Germline values: CDR1 SGDLS, CDR2 YYNGEE. The CDR3 spells CASSVVYGSGTDTQYF. As DNA, the CDR3 is TGTGCCAGCAGCGTAGTGTACGGGAGCGGTACAGATACGCAGTATTTT.

The rearrangement joins TRBV5-8 to TRBJ1-5; 7 nucleotides align to TRBD1. The junction had 9 bases not matched to a gene; V was cut back by 3 bases and J by 9 bases. The CDR3 runs 14 residues. Germline CDR1 reads SGHTS; CDR2 reads YDEGEE. CDR3 region: CASSSGQASVPQHF. CDR3 coding DNA: TGTGCCAGCAGCTCCGGACAGGCCTCGGTGCCCCAGCATTTT.

J is TRBJ1-5 and V is TRBV9, with D perhaps matching TRBD1 (6 bases). Germline-derived CDR1 and CDR2 are SGDLS and YYNGEE. This CDR3 has 15 amino acids. The germline V and J ends were trimmed by 3 bases and 2 bases, with 12 bases remaining between them. The CDR3 region is CASSAGEFGNQPQHF. CDR3 nucleotide sequence: TGTGCCAGCAGCGCAGGGGAGTTTGGCAATCAGCCCCAGCATTTT. The whole variable domain, remainder taken from reference TRBV9 and TRBJ1-5, is DSGVTQTPKHLITATGQRVTLRCSPRSGDLSVYWYQQSLDQGLQFLIQYYNGEERAKGNILERFSAQQFPDLHSELNLSSLELGDSALYFCASSAGEFGNQPQHFGDGTRLSIL.

This chain uses TRBV10-2 with TRBJ1-2, with D perhaps matching TRBD1 (5 bases). Germline V lookup: CDR1 WSHSY, CDR2 SAAADI. CDR3 length: 11 residues. With 5 bases removed from V and 12 bases from J, the gap between germline ends came to 13 bases. CDR3 DNA sequence: TGCGCCAGCAGTAAAGGGGCGTTGAACACCTTC. As protein: CASSKGALNTF.

On this clone: Other DNA sequences in this sample translate to the same CDR3. The rearrangement links TRBV9 to TRBJ2-2; no reliable D call. V was shortened by 2 bases and J by 3 bases, with 2 bases between the two germline ends. The CDR3 has 12 residues. Germline CDR1 SGDLS, CDR2 YYNGEE. In DNA, the CDR3 is TGTGCCAGCAGCGTGGACACCGGGGAGCTGTTTTTT. Translation: CASSVDTGELFF. The variable domain in full, with the rest retrieved from reference TRBV9 and TRBJ2-2, is DSGVTQTPKHLITATGQRVTLRCSPRSGDLSVYWYQQSLDQGLQFLIQYYNGEERAKGNILERFSAQQFPDLHSELNLSSLELGDSALYFCASSVDTGELFFGEGSRLTVL.